Following are 5 T cell receptor beta chains from one sample sequenced in a study of response to subunit inactivated influenza vaccine. TCRdb re-called the RT-PCR reads with MiXCR, one entry per CDR3 protein. The data hold about 480,000 distinct CDR3 sequences, with about 10% observed a single time. Sequencing used PBMCs from blood, obtained more than 35 days after vaccination. The receptors derive from a man in his fifties or sixties who received an inactivated influenza vaccine.

This clonotype was counted many times. The chain is built from TRBV5-6 and TRBJ1-1; 8 nucleotides match TRBD1. The CDR3 consists of 15 residues. Germline CDR1 reads SGHDT; CDR2 reads YYEEEE. Trimming cost V 4 bases and J 1 base; bases outside gene matches: 6. CDR3 loop: CASSQAGTGNTEAFF. The CDR3 DNA sequence: TGTGCCAGCAGCCAAGCCGGGACAGGGAACACTGAAGCTTTCTTT.

The CDR3 DNA follows: TGTGCCAGCGGAAGACTAGCGGGAGGCCAACCCTACGAGCAGTACTTC. It codes for CASGRLAGGQPYEQYF. This chain links TRBV7-2 with TRBJ2-7, with 13 bases matching TRBD2. Trimming took 8 bases from V and 2 from J; bases not matched to a gene: 9. CDR1 is SGHTA and CDR2 is FQGNSA in the germline V gene. The CDR3 has 16 amino acids.

This clonotype has ten or more counts. The V call is TRBV29-1, the J call TRBJ1-2; TRBD1 might be the D (5 bases). Germline loops: CDR1 SQVTM, CDR2 ANQGSEA. The CDR3 has 12 residues. V lost 2 bases and J lost 8, with 12 bases in between. CDR3 nucleotides: TGCAGCGTTGAATCGGCGGGGGAGGGCTACACCTTC. Protein product: CSVESAGEGYTF.

The rearrangement links TRBV4-1 to TRBJ1-5; D ambiguous. The CDR3 is 14 amino acids. CDR1 and CDR2 from the germline V gene are MGHRA and YSYEKL. The V gene lost 0 bases and the J gene lost 4 bases, with 7 bases spanning the gap. CDR3 protein: CASSQEAQNQPQHF. Written as DNA, the CDR3 is TGCGCCAGCAGCCAAGAGGCACAGAATCAGCCCCAGCATTTT.

In this sample, this clonotype turned up a few times. This chain links TRBV12-3 or TRBV12-4 with TRBJ2-6; maybe TRBD1 (5 bases). V dropped 6 bases and J dropped 0 bases, with 9 bases sitting between them. This CDR3 spans 15 amino acids. The CDR3 loop is CASSLTDSGANVLTF. CDR3 coding DNA: TGTGCCAGCAGCCTGACAGACTCTGGGGCCAACGTCCTGACTTTC.